Shown below are 25 T cell receptor beta chains from a single sample sequenced in a study of a mutant IDH1 vaccine in newly diagnosed glioma. Time point noted: week 47, end of study. Vaccine doses each comprised 300 ug of mutant IDH1 20-mer peptide, with topical imiquimod. These TCRs' antigens remain unknown. Profiled with immunoSEQ multiplex PCR; TCRdb holds only in-frame clones, not every one. The top ten hold around 5.3% of the sample, which has roughly 86,000 clones, around four fifths seen once. The sequencing here drew on PBMCs, taken from a glioma patient whose treatment included an IDH1 peptide vaccine. The receptors derive from a man between 40 and 49 years old with glioma.

This chain connects TRBV4-1 to TRBJ1-1; 11 bases are shared with TRBD1. Germline values: CDR1 MGHRA, CDR2 YSYEKL. The trim removed 1 base at V and 3 bases at J, leaving 7 bases unmatched. The CDR3 totals 17 residues. CDR3 protein: CASSQADRGPEYTEAFF. CDR3 bases: TGCGCCAGCAGCCAAGCGGACAGGGGGCCCGAGTACACTGAAGCTTTCTTT.

The chain has TRBV9 and TRBJ2-1, with 11 bases identical to TRBD2. The J segment lost 3 bases and the V segment lost 5 bases, leaving 4 bases of the junction unmatched. From germline, CDR1 is SGDLS and CDR2 YYNGEE. This CDR3 region has 15 residues. The CDR3 nucleotides are TGTGCCAGCAGTACCGGGACTAGCGGCTACAATGAGCAGTTCTTC. It translates to CASSTGTSGYNEQFF.

The chain couples TRBV2 to TRBJ2-3; D perhaps matches TRBD1 (6 bases). Germline V gives CDR1 SNHLY, CDR2 FYNNEI. There are 16 residues in the CDR3. V was clipped by 10 bases and J by 3 bases, with 23 bases between them. CDR3 region: CATSFGKGGWTDTQYF. CDR3 DNA: TGTGCCACCTCATTCGGGAAAGGGGGTTGGACAGATACGCAGTATTTT. Based on the CDR3 plus reference TRBV2 and TRBJ2-3, the full variable domain is EPEVTQTPSHQVTQMGQEVILRCVPISNHLYFYWYRQILGQKVEFLVSFYNNEISEKSEIFDDQFSVERPDGSNFTLKIRSTKLEDSAMYFCATSFGKGGWTDTQYFGPGTRLTVL.

This rearrangement joins TRBV5-6 to TRBJ2-3, with TRBD2 as a possible D gene (5 bases). This CDR3 spans 14 amino acids. Germline values: CDR1 SGHDT, CDR2 YYEEEE. V was clipped by 0 bases and J by 4 bases, with 9 bases between them. CDR3: CASSLGRLSDTQYF. The DNA of the CDR3 is TGTGCCAGCAGCTTGGGGAGGCTCTCAGATACGCAGTATTTT.

The chain employs TRBV7-6 and TRBJ1-2, with a tentative D call TRBD1 (6 bases). The CDR3 consists of 14 residues. CDR1 is SGHVS, CDR2 FNYEAQ, per germline. The germline V and J ends were trimmed by 5 bases and 2 bases, with 12 bases remaining between them. CDR3 nucleotides: TGTGCCAGCAGCGCGGGACAACCAAACTATGGCTACACCTTC. Its protein is CASSAGQPNYGYTF.

The chain is built from TRBV5-1 and TRBJ2-5; D remains unclear. The CDR3 extends over 13 amino acids. Germline CDR1 and CDR2: SGHRS and YFSETQ. With 4 bases removed from V and 2 bases from J, the gap between germline ends came to 9 bases. The CDR3 here is CASSRPEQETQYF. CDR3 sequence (DNA): TGCGCCAGCAGCCGACCAGAGCAAGAGACCCAGTACTTC.

The V gene is TRBV10-1, the J gene TRBJ2-1; 14 bases map to TRBD2. This CDR3 is 16 amino acids long. CDR1 is WNHNN, CDR2 SYGVQD, per germline (reference sequence). The ends lost 5 bases at V and 6 bases at J; junction bases unmatched: 6. This chain's CDR3 is CASSPGLAGGLNEQFF. Here the CDR3 DNA reads TGCGCCAGCAGTCCCGGACTAGCGGGGGGTCTCAATGAGCAGTTCTTC.

V gene TRBV5-8 combines with J gene TRBJ2-5; 11 nucleotides match TRBD2. Per germline, CDR1 SGHTS and CDR2 YDEGEE. The CDR3 has 17 residues. With V trimmed by 0 bases and J by 0 bases, 4 bases remained unmatched. The CDR3 DNA follows: TGTGCCAGCAGCTTGGGAAGACTAGCGGGATACCAAGAGACCCAGTACTTC. Amino acids: CASSLGRLAGYQETQYF.

V and J are TRBV9 and TRBJ2-5; D gene uncertain. V dropped 4 bases and J dropped 5 bases, with 12 bases sitting between them. From germline, CDR1 is SGDLS and CDR2 YYNGEE. This CDR3 contains 13 residues. This CDR3 reads CASSQALTETQYF. The CDR3 DNA reads TGTGCCAGCAGCCAAGCTCTTACGGAGACCCAGTACTTC.

In its sample, this clone ranks as medium-sized. V is TRBV4-1 and J is TRBJ2-2, with TRBD2 identical over 15 bases. V was pared by 4 bases and J by 5 bases, with 8 bases of the junction left unmatched. The CDR3 runs to 18 residues. CDR1 and CDR2 (germline): MGHRA, YSYEKL. The CDR3 here is CASSPGLAGGPWTGELFF. CDR3 coding DNA: TGCGCCAGCAGCCCCGGACTAGCGGGAGGGCCATGGACCGGGGAGCTGTTTTTT.

This sequence joins TRBV7-9 and TRBJ1-1; 8 bases match TRBD1. After removal of 5 bases from V and 9 bases from J, the junction contained 5 bases not matched to a gene. CDR3 length equals 12 residues. CDR1 is SEHNR, CDR2 FQNEAQ, per germline (reference sequence). The CDR3 coding sequence is TGTGCCAGCAGCCCCGGGACAGGCAAAGCTTTCTTT. Encoded protein: CASSPGTGKAFF.

The rearrangement links TRBV15 to TRBJ2-7, with TRBD1 matching 7 bases. The CDR3 contains 18 residues. The trim removed 2 bases at V and 3 bases at J, leaving 16 bases unmatched. The germline V gene encodes CDR1 LNHNV and CDR2 YYDKDF (reference sequence). Here the CDR3 DNA reads TGTGCCACCAGCAGATTTCGCCCCGGACAGGCGAGGGGCTACGAGCAGTACTTC. Amino acids: CATSRFRPGQARGYEQYF.

Only a few counts were recorded for this clone. The chain uses TRBV27 and TRBJ2-1; 8 bases fit TRBD2. J lost 8 bases, V lost 1 base, and 10 bases had no gene match. The germline CDR1 and CDR2 sequences are MNHEY and SMNVEV (reference sequence). The CDR3 extends over 16 amino acids. CDR3 in amino acids: CASSLFPGTSRHEQFF. CDR3 DNA sequence: TGTGCCAGCAGTTTATTCCCCGGGACTAGTAGGCATGAGCAGTTCTTC.

The chain is built from TRBV6-5 and TRBJ1-1; the D gene is possibly TRBD1 (6 bases). This CDR3 is built from 14 residues. Trimming cost V 5 bases and J 1 base, with 11 bases left between them. Germline CDR1 reads MNHEY; CDR2 reads SVGAGI. In DNA, the CDR3 is TGTGCCAGCAGTCGACGACAGGAGAACACTGAAGCTTTCTTT. This codes for CASSRRQENTEAFF.

The rearrangement joins TRBV30 to TRBJ1-2; 7 nucleotides align to TRBD1. The CDR3 is 14 residues long. With 2 bases clipped from V and 4 bases from J, the junction kept 7 bases outside the gene matches. Looked up from germline, CDR1 is GTSNPN and CDR2 is SVGIG (reference sequence). For the CDR3, the DNA is TGTGCCTGGAGTCCGGTGACAGGGTTCTATGGCTACACCTTC. It specifies CAWSPVTGFYGYTF.

Of note for this clone: The germline gene is not matched at one end of the junction; a read error may be the cause. The genes are TRBV7-7 and TRBJ2-7, with 9 bases matching TRBD1. CDR1 is SSHAT, CDR2 FNYEAQ, per germline (reference sequence). The CDR3 loop spans 13 amino acids. As DNA, the CDR3 is TGTGCTAGCAGCATCCAGGACAGGGGAGAGCAGTACTTC. Translating it yields CASSIQDRGEQYF.

The genes are TRBV7-2 and TRBJ2-1, with 10 nucleotides matching TRBD2. The CDR3 is 16 amino acids. Germline-derived CDR1 and CDR2 are SGHTA and FQGNSA. J lost 4 bases, V lost 2 bases, and 5 bases had no gene match. CDR3 protein: CASSLLAGATYNEQFF. In DNA, the CDR3 is TGTGCCAGCAGCTTACTAGCGGGGGCGACGTACAATGAGCAGTTCTTC.

This rearrangement joins TRBV19 to TRBJ2-4; D gene uncertain. Deletions cut 3 bases from V and 8 bases from J, with 11 bases between. The CDR3 totals 13 residues. From germline, CDR1 is LNHDA and CDR2 SQIVND (reference sequence). CDR3 DNA sequence: TGTGCCAGTAGTATGGTGGACGGAGACATTCAGTACTTC. Its protein product is CASSMVDGDIQYF. Full variable domain (rest looked up from reference TRBV19 and TRBJ2-4): DGGITQSPKYLFRKEGQNVTLSCEQNLNHDAMYWYRQDPGQGLRLIYYSQIVNDFQKGDIAEGYSVSREKKESFPLTVTSAQKNPTAFYLCASSMVDGDIQYFGAGTRLSVL.

The chain joins TRBV6-1 to TRBJ1-1; D is perhaps TRBD1 (6 bases). Germline V gene data show CDR1 as MNHNS and CDR2 as SASEGT. The V end lost 3 bases, the J end lost 11 bases, and 16 bases lay between the germline ends. The CDR3 loop spans 13 amino acids. CDR3: CASSDGFGGWAFF. CDR3 nucleotides: TGTGCCAGCAGTGATGGGTTCGGGGGCTGGGCTTTCTTT.

This chain joins TRBV20-1 and TRBJ2-5; D is undetermined. The germline V gene has CDR1 DFQATT and CDR2 SNEGSKA (reference sequence). The CDR3 has 10 residues. With 1 base removed from V and 7 bases from J, the gap between germline ends came to 4 bases. CDR3 in amino acids: CSARGGTQYF. The CDR3 coding sequence is TGCAGTGCTAGAGGAGGGACCCAGTACTTC.

The chain is built from TRBV7-2 and TRBJ2-1, with D perhaps given as TRBD1 or TRBD2 (6 bases each). This CDR3 has 14 residues. Germline CDR1 is SGHTA and CDR2 is FQGNSA. Trimming removed 8 bases at V and 6 bases at J, with 17 bases between. DNA for the CDR3: TGTGCCAGCGCAACAGGGACTCTTTTCAATGAGCAGTTCTTC. Translation gives CASATGTLFNEQFF.

The genes are TRBV5-5 and TRBJ2-1; TRBD1 might be the D (6 bases). The CDR3 length is 16 residues. Trimming took 1 base from V and 3 from J, leaving 14 bases between them. The V gene's germline CDR1 is SGHKS and CDR2 YYEKEE (reference sequence). The CDR3 sequence is CASSLTSGQSYNEQFF. In DNA form, the CDR3 reads TGTGCCAGCAGCTTGACTTCTGGACAGAGCTACAATGAGCAGTTCTTC.

This sequence joins TRBV5-4 and TRBJ2-3, with a tentative D call TRBD2 (5 bases). Trimming cost V 4 bases and J 4 bases, with 13 bases left between them. Germline lookup yields CDR1 SGHNT and CDR2 YYREEE (reference sequence). The CDR3 is made up of 14 amino acids. The CDR3 here is CASSQRTRADTQYF. The CDR3 DNA follows: TGTGCCAGCAGCCAAAGGACGAGGGCAGATACGCAGTATTTT.

This clone was detected a few times. The chain recombines TRBV29-1 with TRBJ2-3, with D uncertain. Trimming shortened V by 5 bases and J by 2 bases, and 8 bases separated the two germline ends. The CDR3 is 12 amino acids. The germline CDR1 and CDR2 sequences are SQVTM and ANQGSEA. CDR3 sequence reads: CSVSPDTDTQYF. CDR3 DNA: TGCAGCGTTAGTCCGGACACAGATACGCAGTATTTT.

The rearrangement uses TRBV6-5 and TRBJ2-3; no clear D. CDR3 length: 13 residues. Germline-derived CDR1 and CDR2 are MNHEY and SVGAGI. Trimming stripped 4 bases from V and 7 bases from J, with 12 bases between. CDR3 protein: CASSLGDPHTQYF. The CDR3 nucleotides are TGTGCCAGCAGTTTGGGTGACCCGCATACGCAGTATTTT.